This T cell receptor (beta chain) was obtained from a study of blood T cells in healthy people across ages. This clonotype was seen ten or more times. Its antigen is currently unknown. The ends were cut back, 5 bases at V and 5 bases at J, with 18 bases in the middle. Looked up from germline, CDR1 is DFQATT and CDR2 is SNEGSKA (reference sequence). There are 15 residues in the CDR3. Primers used in a second PCR of about 6 to 11 cycles were a sample-barcoded 5' primer and a J-beta primer mix. TCRdb passed the 5' RACE reads through MiXCR, listing each CDR3 protein once. The sample shows some 1.7 million distinct CDR3 sequences, approximately 30% of them seen only once. Study results and caveats: It was not known whether donors were CMV positive (a possible confounder of expanded clonotype changes). Older individuals had lower TCR beta diversity per million T cells (the decline was roughly linear).

The receptor comes from a woman aged 25 to 39 in good health. The sequencing input was blood. The chain carries TRBV20-1 and TRBJ1-4; TRBD1 might be the D (5 bases). The CDR3 protein is CSASPLVGLNEKLFF. CDR3 nucleotides: TGCAGTGCTTCCCCTTTGGTGGGGCTCAATGAAAAACTGTTTTTT.